Given below is one TCR beta chain in context. The antigen is unknown. With no exception, relapse followed autologous stem cell transplantation in all patients, and brentuximab vedotin exposure varied. The CDR3 extends over 15 amino acids. V was clipped by 6 bases and J by 0 bases, with 12 bases between them. Per the germline V gene, CDR1 is MDHEN and CDR2 is SYDVKM. The repertoire was sequenced with immunoSEQ multiplex PCR; TCRdb's copy has only in-frame clones and lacks some. This table holds about 98,000 clones, more than 80% found once. These data come from a study of PD-1 blockade in classical Hodgkin lymphoma. Study-wide findings and caveats: Relapsed/refractory patients reportedly had the lowest baseline TCR diversity, below newly diagnosed patients, who were below healthy donors. Those starting nivolumab under 1 year post-ASCT were excluded.

The TCR sequence derives from a human donor with classical Hodgkin lymphoma. The material sequenced was peripheral blood mononuclear cells (PBMCs), taken before the second cycle of nivolumab. The rearrangement joins TRBV28 to TRBJ1-5, with D possibly matching TRBD1 (6 bases). The chain's CDR3 is CASSPRGHSNQPQHF. CDR3 nucleotides: TGTGCCAGCAGCCCCCGGGGACATAGCAATCAGCCCCAGCATTTT.